A selection of T cell receptor beta chains follows, all from one sample in a study of T cell changes during pregnancy in multiple sclerosis. Some clones are missing from TCRdb's copy, which holds only in-frame ones; the method was immunoSEQ multiplex PCR. The sample shows over 65,000 clones, approximately 94% of them seen only once. The source material was peripheral blood, sampled in the third trimester of pregnancy. These receptors came from a female donor with multiple sclerosis, enrolled in a pregnancy study. The CDR3 runs from the conserved cysteine through the conserved F or W. The order of the fields is J gene, clone size, D gene, V gene, CDR3 protein, CDR3 DNA. D genes are given only for firm matches. The size entry is marked missing in some rows and otherwise reads once, few, many or a size class.

TRBJ2-4,-,TRBD1,TRBV10-1,CASSEPPRAGGLKNIQYF,TGCGCCAGCAGCGAGCCACCCCGGGCAGGGGGTCTCAAAAACATTCAGTACTTC
TRBJ1-1,-,-,TRBV5-6,CASSLVGGGNTEAFF,TGTGCCAGCAGCTTGGTAGGGGGGGGGAACACTGAAGCTTTCTTT
TRBJ1-2,-,TRBD1,TRBV7-3,CASSFRQGHGYTF,TGTGCCAGCAGCTTCCGACAGGGCCATGGCTACACCTTC
TRBJ1-2,-,TRBD1,TRBV4-3,CASSQGDRAHNYGYTF,TGCGCCAGCAGCCAAGGGGACAGGGCGCATAACTATGGCTACACCTTC
TRBJ1-2,-,-,TRBV27,CASSPLTGPQGYTF,TGTGCCAGCAGTCCCCTCACAGGGCCGCAAGGCTACACCTTC
TRBJ2-5,-,TRBD2,TRBV9,CASSVAGTTQETQYF,TGTGCCAGCAGCGTAGCGGGGACTACTCAAGAGACCCAGTACTTC
TRBJ2-5,-,-,TRBV9,CASTSGVAPQETQYF,TGTGCCAGCACCTCCGGGGTAGCCCCCCAAGAGACCCAGTACTTC
TRBJ2-3,-,TRBD1,TRBV7-6,CASSLGGSRGRNTQYF,TGTGCCAGCAGCTTAGGGGGGAGCAGGGGGAGAAATACGCAGTATTTT
TRBJ1-4,-,-,TRBV18,CASSPREAGSTAGATNEKLFF,TGTGCCAGCTCACCACGGGAGGCGGGGAGTACCGCCGGCGCAACTAATGAAAAACTGTTTTTT
TRBJ1-1,-,-,TRBV9,CASTPGRGTEAFF,TGTGCCAGCACTCCCGGCAGGGGCACAGAAGCTTTCTTT
TRBJ1-2,-,TRBD1,TRBV7-6,CASSSQGSLGYTF,TGTGCCAGCAGCTCACAGGGGAGTCTGGGCTACACCTTC
TRBJ2-1,-,-,TRBV7-3,CASSLSRVVGNEQFF,TGTGCCAGCAGCTTGTCCAGGGTGGTGGGCAATGAGCAGTTCTTC
TRBJ1-2,-,TRBD1,TRBV27,CASSSDREYPSYGYTF,TGTGCCAGCAGTTCGGACAGGGAATACCCCTCCTATGGCTACACCTTC
TRBJ1-2,-,-,TRBV27,CASSGQFDRPQDYGYTF,TGTGCCAGCAGTGGCCAGTTTGACAGGCCCCAGGACTATGGCTACACCTTC
TRBJ2-3,-,TRBD1,TRBV6-1,CASSLDRVRSDTQYF,TGTGCCAGCAGTTTGGACAGGGTGAGGTCAGATACGCAGTATTTT
TRBJ2-4,-,-,TRBV5-1,CASSQDSERIQYF,TGCGCCAGCAGCCAGGACAGCGAACGCATTCAGTACTTC
TRBJ1-2,-,-,TRBV5-1,CASSFDRISNYGYTF,TGCGCCAGCAGCTTTGACAGAATTTCTAACTATGGCTACACCTTC
TRBJ2-2,-,TRBD1,TRBV12-5,CASGLGQGWGPTGELFF,TGTGCTAGTGGTTTGGGACAGGGTTGGGGCCCCACCGGGGAGCTGTTTTTT
TRBJ1-2,-,-,TRBV7-6,CASSPNLVAGYGYTF,TGTGCCAGCAGCCCCAACCTAGTCGCCGGGTATGGCTACACCTTC
TRBJ1-1,-,-,TRBV18,CASSLDSMNTEAFF,TGTGCCAGCTCACTAGACAGTATGAACACTGAAGCTTTCTTT
TRBJ1-2,-,-,TRBV19,CASKSGSSAYGYTF,TGTGCCAGTAAATCCGGGTCCTCAGCCTATGGCTACACCTTC
TRBJ2-7,-,-,TRBV10-3,CAISGRGPGEYEQYF,TGTGCCATCAGTGGAAGGGGGCCGGGAGAATACGAGCAGTACTTC
TRBJ1-1,-,-,TRBV7-2,CASSLIRNTEAFF,TGTGCCAGCAGCTTAATCAGGAACACTGAAGCTTTCTTT
TRBJ2-3,-,TRBD1,TRBV7-9,CASSSWTGSTDTQYF,TGTGCCAGCAGCTCTTGGACAGGGAGCACAGATACGCAGTATTTT
TRBJ1-1,-,TRBD1,TRBV4-2,CASSHPGQDSPRAFF,TGTGCCAGCAGCCATCCCGGACAGGATAGTCCGAGGGCTTTCTTT
TRBJ1-1,-,-,TRBV6-6,CASSYSPRANTEAFF,TGTGCCAGCAGTTACTCCCCCAGGGCGAACACTGAAGCTTTCTTT
TRBJ2-1,-,TRBD1,TRBV30,CARTGNNEQFF,TGTGCCCGGACAGGGAACAATGAGCAGTTCTTC
TRBJ2-7,-,-,TRBV6-1,CASSETSGYPSSYEQYF,TGTGCCAGCAGTGAAACTAGTGGCTACCCCAGCTCCTACGAGCAGTACTTC
TRBJ1-5,-,TRBD1,TRBV10-3,CAISDYRGQQPQHF,TGTGCCATCAGTGATTACAGGGGTCAGCAGCCCCAGCATTTT
TRBJ1-2,-,-,TRBV5-1,CASSLGQRTDYGYTF,TGCGCCAGCAGCTTGGGACAGAGAACAGACTATGGCTACACCTTC
TRBJ2-7,-,TRBD2,TRBV7-2,CASSPSGTSGEEQYF,TGTGCCAGCAGCCCGTCCGGGACTAGTGGAGAGGAGCAGTACTTC
TRBJ1-2,-,-,TRBV10-3,CAISGEGINYGYTF,TGTGCCATTTCCGGGGAAGGGATTAACTATGGCTACACCTTC
TRBJ1-6,-,-,TRBV10-3,CATHSTGGSPLHF,TGTGCCACACACTCGACCGGGGGTTCACCCCTCCACTTT
TRBJ2-7,-,TRBD1,TRBV5-6,CASSLGTGVYEQYF,TGTGCCAGCAGCTTAGGGACAGGGGTATACGAGCAGTACTTC
TRBJ1-1,-,-,TRBV5-4,CASSRGRDTEAFF,TGTGCCAGCAGCCGCGGGAGGGACACTGAAGCTTTCTTT
TRBJ2-3,once,-,TRBV18,CASSLGLTTLDTQYF,TGTGCCAGCTCATTGGGACTTACGACCCTGGATACGCAGTATTTT
TRBJ2-3,once,-,TRBV7-6,CASSLGSLVSTDTQYF,TGTGCCAGCAGCTTGGGTTCCCTAGTGAGCACAGATACGCAGTATTTT
TRBJ1-1,-,TRBD1,TRBV30,CAWTTGVEAFF,TGTGCCTGGACGACAGGGGTTGAAGCTTTCTTT
TRBJ2-1,-,TRBD1,TRBV9,CASSVGGRGYNEQFF,TGTGCCAGCAGCGTAGGCGGCAGGGGGTACAATGAGCAGTTCTTC
TRBJ1-5,-,-,TRBV28,CASSLSGPANQPQHF,TGTGCCAGCAGTTTATCAGGGCCTGCCAATCAGCCCCAGCATTTT
TRBJ2-7,-,-,TRBV7-2,CASSLVQGSSYEQYF,TGTGCCAGCAGCTTAGTTCAGGGATCCTCCTACGAGCAGTACTTC
TRBJ2-4,once,TRBD1,TRBV11-2,CASSLGTGGLSPKNIQYF,TGTGCCAGCAGCTTGGGGACAGGGGGATTGTCCCCCAAAAACATTCAGTACTTC
TRBJ1-1,-,-,TRBV10-3,CAIKGQGRGNTEAFF,TGTGCCATTAAAGGCCAGGGAAGGGGGAACACTGAAGCTTTCTTT
TRBJ2-3,-,TRBD2,TRBV5-5,CASSLEASGGFADTQYF,TGTGCCAGCAGCTTGGAGGCTAGCGGGGGTTTTGCAGATACGCAGTATTTT
TRBJ1-2,-,-,TRBV13,CASNKGTGGYTF,TGTGCCAGTAATAAAGGCACGGGGGGCTACACCTTC
TRBJ1-2,once,TRBD1,TRBV2,CASRGTGGAYGYTF,TGTGCCAGCAGGGGGACAGGGGGCGCCTATGGCTACACCTTC
TRBJ2-1,-,TRBD2,TRBV15,CASNPTSGETYNEQFF,TGTGCCAGCAACCCGACTAGCGGGGAAACCTACAATGAGCAGTTCTTC
TRBJ2-3,-,TRBD2,TRBV9,CASGSGPIVTDTQYF,TGTGCCAGCGGTAGCGGGCCTATAGTCACAGATACGCAGTATTTT
TRBJ2-7,-,-,TRBV7-9,CASSLGSGSYEQYF,TGTGCCAGCAGCTTAGGGTCAGGGTCCTACGAGCAGTACTTC
TRBJ2-7,-,TRBD2,TRBV4-1,CASSQDPLAGYYEQYF,TGCGCCAGCAGCCAAGATCCGCTAGCGGGATACTACGAGCAGTACTTC
TRBJ2-1,-,TRBD2,TRBV27,CASIKSGGEDEQFF,TGTGCCAGCATCAAGTCGGGGGGGGAAGATGAGCAGTTCTTC
TRBJ1-1,-,-,TRBV9,CASSLDRANTEAFF,TGTGCCAGCAGCTTGGACAGAGCGAACACTGAAGCTTTCTTT